The 4 T cell receptor beta chains presented below share a single source sample, sequenced in a study of blood T cell repertoires in COVID-19. The method was immunoSEQ multiplex PCR; TCRdb's version includes in-frame clones alone and lacks a portion of them. The sample carries some 270,000 clones, approximately 85% recorded once. Sequencing was done on a sample of peripheral blood. These receptors were taken from a woman between 65 and 79 years old with acute or convalescent COVID-19.

The rearrangement links TRBV5-1 to TRBJ1-3; possible D gene TRBD1, 5 bases. V was clipped by 4 bases and J by 0 bases, with 20 bases between them. This CDR3 is 18 amino acids long. In germline, CDR1 is SGHRS, CDR2 YFSETQ. In nucleotides, the CDR3 is TGCGCCAGCAGCCCCGGCGGGGGTCTAGGCGGCTCTGGAAACACCATATATTTT. Translation gives CASSPGGGLGGSGNTIYF. Full variable domain (remainder filled in from reference TRBV5-1 and TRBJ1-3): KAGVTQTPRYLIKTRGQQVTLSCSPISGHRSVSWYQQTPGQGLQFLFEYFSETQRNKGNFPGRFSGRQFSNSRSEMNVSTLELGDSALYLCASSPGGGLGGSGNTIYFGEGSWLTVV.

A few counts support this clone. This chain connects TRBV11-2 to TRBJ1-2, with D possibly TRBD1 on 6 matching bases. Trimming removed 6 bases at V and 4 bases at J, with 15 bases between. There are 14 residues in the CDR3. Germline assignment: CDR1 SGHAT and CDR2 FQNNGV. The chain's CDR3 is CASSRGQSVYGYTF. CDR3 DNA: TGTGCCAGCAGTCGAGGACAGTCTGTCTATGGCTACACCTTC.

V is TRBV3-1 (or the pseudogene TRBV3-2) and J is TRBJ2-5; weak D call: TRBD2 (6 bases). The germline gives CDR1 LGHDT, CDR2 YNNKEL (reference sequence). This CDR3 has 15 residues. Trimming took 4 bases from V and 1 from J, leaving 13 bases between them. The CDR3 DNA sequence: TGTGCCAGCAGCCCCAGACTAGGGGCCCAAGAGACCCAGTACTTC. This translates into CASSPRLGAQETQYF.

The CDR3, as DNA: TGCGCCAGCAGCCAGCCCGGGACTGCCCGAATCCAGCCCCAGCATTTT. Protein product: CASSQPGTARIQPQHF. This chain uses TRBV4-1 with TRBJ1-5, with D maybe TRBD1 (5 bases). Looked up from germline, CDR1 is MGHRA and CDR2 is YSYEKL. Between the trimmed V and J ends, which lost 3 bases and 7 bases, there was a span of 19 bases. The CDR3 covers 16 residues.